The 12 T cell receptor beta chains below were found in one sample sequenced in a study of OX40 agonist ivuxolimab in advanced cancers. Receptor amplification or capture employed the immunoSEQ multiplex PCR assay. TCRdb stores this immuneACCESS table with in-frame sequences only. Part of the clones is absent; in the studies checked, under half of the shortfall reflects unresolved V genes, and no reason is known for the rest. This sample is represented by under 85,000 clones; around 88% of them were singletons. The ten top clones hold around 0.5% of the sample. The sequencing here drew on CD4+ or CD8+ T cells sorted from blood, taken in a trial of the OX40 agonist ivuxolimab. The receptor set was obtained from an adult with an advanced solid tumor such as melanoma, head and neck, liver or kidney cancer.

The V call is TRBV18, the J call TRBJ1-1, with TRBD1 identical over 9 bases. V lost 5 bases and J lost 3; bases outside the gene matches: 7. Germline-derived CDR1 and CDR2 are KGHSH and LQKENI. This CDR3 contains 15 residues. CDR3 loop: CASSEGQGGYTEAFF. DNA of the CDR3: TGTGCCAGCTCAGAGGGACAGGGAGGGTACACTGAAGCTTTCTTT.

This clone was seen a single time. The rearrangement uses TRBV4-1 and TRBJ1-2; 7 nucleotides agree with TRBD1. Germline V gene sequence: CDR1 MGHRA, CDR2 YSYEKL. This CDR3 spans 16 amino acids. The junction had 8 bases not matched to a gene; V was cut back by 4 bases and J by 0 bases. The CDR3 DNA reads TGCGCCAGCAGCCTAGTTCCGGGACAGACTAACTATGGCTACACCTTC. It specifies CASSLVPGQTNYGYTF.

To note about this clone: The sample has other DNA sequences that encode this CDR3 too. J is TRBJ1-5 and V is TRBV7-6; a possible D gene is TRBD1 (6 bases). V was cut by 5 bases and J by 0 bases, with 14 bases left in between. The CDR3 loop spans 16 amino acids. Germline V gives CDR1 SGHVS, CDR2 FNYEAQ. DNA for the CDR3: TGTGCCAGCAGCCTAGGGCAGGGGAATAGCAATCAGCCCCAGCATTTT. This sequence encodes CASSLGQGNSNQPQHF.

The genes are TRBV7-2 and TRBJ2-3; 8 nucleotides agree with TRBD2. The V gene end was trimmed by 1 base and the J gene end by 1 base; junction bases not matched to a gene: 7. Germline V lookup: CDR1 SGHTA, CDR2 FQGNSA. This CDR3 is 17 amino acids long. The CDR3 DNA follows: TGTGCCAGCAGCTTAGGTGCGGGACTAGTCCGCACAGATACGCAGTATTTT. Amino acid sequence: CASSLGAGLVRTDTQYF.

In this sample, this clone turned up a few times. The V and J genes are TRBV5-1 and TRBJ2-7; 10 positions match TRBD2. Losses at the gene ends were 4 bases for V and 7 bases for J; bases not matched to a gene: 11. Germline CDR1 and CDR2: SGHRS and YFSETQ. CDR3 length: 15 residues. DNA for the CDR3: TGCGCCAGCAGCGTAAGGAGCGGGGGGGCGAAAGAGCAGTACTTC. Translated: CASSVRSGGAKEQYF.

In this sample, this clone turned up a few times. The genes are TRBV10-2 and TRBJ2-2, with D tentatively TRBD2 (6 bases). This CDR3 spans 13 amino acids. V shed 7 bases and J shed 2 bases, with 8 bases lying between them. CDR1 is WSHSY, CDR2 SAAADI, per germline. The CDR3 nucleotides read TGCGCCAGCAAGGGGACTAACACCGGGGAGCTGTTTTTT. Translated, it gives CASKGTNTGELFF.

The chain combines TRBV5-1 with TRBJ2-1; 8 bases agree with TRBD1. V shed 4 bases and J 5 bases; nucleotides not matched to a gene: 8. The length of the CDR3 is 15 residues. Germline V gives CDR1 SGHRS, CDR2 YFSETQ. The CDR3 nucleotides are TGCGCCAGCAGCATCCTGACAGGGGCTAACAATGAGCAGTTCTTC. It encodes CASSILTGANNEQFF.

This sequence joins TRBV6-5 and TRBJ2-7; 9 nucleotides agree with TRBD1. Trimming took 6 bases from V and 2 from J; bases not matched to a gene: 8. Germline CDR1 and CDR2: MNHEY and SVGAGI. This CDR3 contains 15 residues. Here the CDR3 reads CASSTTGGKAYEQYF. CDR3 nucleotide sequence: TGTGCCAGCAGCACTACAGGGGGCAAAGCCTACGAGCAGTACTTC.

In the case of this clone: Other DNA sequences in the sample encode the same CDR3. The CDR3 loop is CASSLASGGYNEQFF. For the CDR3, the DNA is TGTGCCAGCAGCTTAGCTAGCGGGGGGTACAATGAGCAGTTCTTC. The chain couples TRBV7-2 to TRBJ2-1, with 10 nucleotides matching TRBD2. The CDR3 is made up of 15 amino acids. CDR1 SGHTA and CDR2 FQGNSA come from the germline V gene. Losses at the gene ends were 0 bases for V and 4 bases for J; bases not matched to a gene: 0.

V gene TRBV2 combines with J gene TRBJ2-4, with TRBD2 identical over 7 bases. Per the germline V gene, CDR1 is SNHLY and CDR2 is FYNNEI. V was pared by 4 bases and J by 0 bases, with 3 bases of the junction left unmatched. The CDR3 loop spans 15 amino acids. The CDR3 sequence is CASSGEGLAKNIQYF. For the CDR3, the DNA is TGTGCCAGCAGTGGGGAGGGCCTAGCCAAAAACATTCAGTACTTC.

The chain employs TRBV5-4 and TRBJ2-5; D is uncertain. V was trimmed by 0 bases and J by 5 bases, leaving 8 bases between them. The CDR3 runs 13 residues. From germline, CDR1 is SGHNT and CDR2 YYREEE (reference sequence). Written as DNA, the CDR3 is TGTGCCAGCAGCTTGGAGGTTTTCGAGACCCAGTACTTC. It is translated as CASSLEVFETQYF.

This chain uses TRBV6-4 with TRBJ2-1, with 8 bases fitting TRBD1. The CDR3 consists of 15 residues. V shed 5 bases, J shed 1 base, and the junction held 4 bases outside the gene matches. Germline V gene data show CDR1 as MRHNA and CDR2 as SNTAGT. CDR3 DNA sequence: TGTGCCAGCAGTTTGCAGGGGGCGTCCTACAATGAGCAGTTCTTC. This translates into CASSLQGASYNEQFF.